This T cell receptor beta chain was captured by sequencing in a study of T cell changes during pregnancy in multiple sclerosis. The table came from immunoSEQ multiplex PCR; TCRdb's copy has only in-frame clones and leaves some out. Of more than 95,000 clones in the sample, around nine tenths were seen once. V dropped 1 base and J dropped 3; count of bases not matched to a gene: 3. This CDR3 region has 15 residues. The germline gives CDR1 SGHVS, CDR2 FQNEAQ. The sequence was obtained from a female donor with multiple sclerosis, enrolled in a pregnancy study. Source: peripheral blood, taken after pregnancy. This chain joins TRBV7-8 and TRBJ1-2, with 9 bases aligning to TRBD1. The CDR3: CASSLGQGDDYGYTF. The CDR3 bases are TGTGCCAGCAGCTTAGGACAGGGGGACGACTATGGCTACACCTTC.